The T cell receptor beta chain under discussion was sequenced for a study of blood T cell repertoires in COVID-19. Study-wide context: Acute-phase and convalescent COVID-19 samples originated in the United States, Italy and Spain. PBMCs, B-cell-depleted T cells, or T cells were the source of the cDNA or gDNA that made up the material.

V lost 0 bases to trimming and J lost 5 bases; unmatched junction nucleotides: 5. The germline V gene has CDR1 SGHRS and CDR2 YFSETQ. The CDR3 is 15 residues long. TCRdb keeps only in-frame clones here, not all; method: immunoSEQ multiplex PCR. In the table there are 150,000 to 200,000 clones, more than 75% of which are singletons. The sample consisted of peripheral blood. This chain links TRBV5-1 with TRBJ1-2, with TRBD1 matching 9 bases. This sequence originates from a person aged 70 to 85 with COVID-19, enrolled during active disease. The CDR3 here is CASSLGQGGGYGYTF. CDR3 nucleotides: TGCGCCAGCAGCTTGGGACAGGGGGGAGGATATGGCTACACCTTC.